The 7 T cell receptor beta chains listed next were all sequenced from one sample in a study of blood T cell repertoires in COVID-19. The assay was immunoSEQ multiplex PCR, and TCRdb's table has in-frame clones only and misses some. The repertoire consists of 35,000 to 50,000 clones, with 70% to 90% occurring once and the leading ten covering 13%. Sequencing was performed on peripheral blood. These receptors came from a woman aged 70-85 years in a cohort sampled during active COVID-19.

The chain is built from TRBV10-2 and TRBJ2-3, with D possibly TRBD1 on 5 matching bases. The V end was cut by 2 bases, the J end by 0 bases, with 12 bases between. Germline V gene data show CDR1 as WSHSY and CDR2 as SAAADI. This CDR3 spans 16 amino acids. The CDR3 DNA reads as TGCGCCAGCAGTGAGCATAGGGGTTCTAGCACAGATACGCAGTATTTT. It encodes CASSEHRGSSTDTQYF.

CDR3: CASSSPTSGIGDTQYF. The CDR3 DNA reads TGTGCCAGCAGCTCCCCCACTAGCGGGATAGGAGATACGCAGTATTTT. This chain connects TRBV7-6 to TRBJ2-3; TRBD2 agrees at 10 bases. V shed 4 bases and J 5 bases; nucleotides not matched to a gene: 9. The CDR3 consists of 16 residues. Germline CDR1 reads SGHVS; CDR2 reads FNYEAQ.

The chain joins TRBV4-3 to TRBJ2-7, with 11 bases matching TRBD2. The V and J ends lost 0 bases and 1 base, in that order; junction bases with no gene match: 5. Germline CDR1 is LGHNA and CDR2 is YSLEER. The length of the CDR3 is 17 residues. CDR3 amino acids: CASSQDLAGGLSYEQYF. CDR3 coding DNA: TGCGCCAGCAGCCAAGACCTAGCGGGAGGTTTGTCCTACGAGCAGTACTTC.

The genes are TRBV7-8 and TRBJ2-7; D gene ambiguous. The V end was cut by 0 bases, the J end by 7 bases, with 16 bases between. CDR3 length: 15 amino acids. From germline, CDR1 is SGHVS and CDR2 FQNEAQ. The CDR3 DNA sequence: TGTGCCAGCAGCTTAGCACGATCGCGGAGCCTGGAGCAGTACTTC. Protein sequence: CASSLARSRSLEQYF.

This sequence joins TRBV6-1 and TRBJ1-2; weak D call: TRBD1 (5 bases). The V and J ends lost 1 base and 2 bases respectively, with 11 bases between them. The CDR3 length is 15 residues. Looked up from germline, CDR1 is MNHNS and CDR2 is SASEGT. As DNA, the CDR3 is TGTGCCAGCAGTGAAGGCTCCGGGGGGAACTATGGCTACACCTTC. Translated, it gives CASSEGSGGNYGYTF.

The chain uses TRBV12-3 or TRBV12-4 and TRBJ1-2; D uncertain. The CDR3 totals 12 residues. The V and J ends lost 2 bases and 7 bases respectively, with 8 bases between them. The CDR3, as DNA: TGTGCCAGCAGTTTATCAGATTCTGGCTACACCTTC. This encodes CASSLSDSGYTF.

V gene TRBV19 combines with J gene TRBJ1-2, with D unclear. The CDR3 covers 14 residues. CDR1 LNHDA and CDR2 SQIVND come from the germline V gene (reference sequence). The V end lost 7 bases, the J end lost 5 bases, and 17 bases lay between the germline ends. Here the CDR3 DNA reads TGTGCCAGTACCCATCGGGAAAAAGGATATGGCTACACCTTC. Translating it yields CASTHREKGYGYTF. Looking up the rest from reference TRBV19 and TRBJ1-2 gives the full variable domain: DGGITQSPKYLFRKEGQNVTLSCEQNLNHDAMYWYRQDPGQGLRLIYYSQIVNDFQKGDIAEGYSVSREKKESFPLTVTSAQKNPTAFYLCASTHREKGYGYTFGSGTRLTVV.